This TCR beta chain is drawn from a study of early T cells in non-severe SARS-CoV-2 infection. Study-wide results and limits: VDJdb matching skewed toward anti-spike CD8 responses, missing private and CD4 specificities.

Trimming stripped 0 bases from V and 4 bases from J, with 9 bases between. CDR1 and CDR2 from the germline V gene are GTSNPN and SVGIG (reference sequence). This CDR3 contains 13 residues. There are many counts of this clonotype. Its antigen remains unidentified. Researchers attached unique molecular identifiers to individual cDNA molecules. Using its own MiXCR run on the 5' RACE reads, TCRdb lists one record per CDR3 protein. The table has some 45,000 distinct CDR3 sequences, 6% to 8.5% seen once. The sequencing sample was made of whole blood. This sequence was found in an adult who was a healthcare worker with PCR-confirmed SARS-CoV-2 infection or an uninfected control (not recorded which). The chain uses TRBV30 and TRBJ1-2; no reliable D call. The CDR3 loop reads CAWSVQVGYGYTF. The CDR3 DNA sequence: TGTGCCTGGAGTGTTCAGGTGGGCTATGGCTACACCTTC.